This T cell receptor (beta chain) was sequenced in a study of OX40 agonist ivuxolimab in advanced cancers. Concerning the study at large: Ivuxolimab was an agonistic, fully human IgG2 monoclonal antibody directed against OX40 (CD134), a costimulatory receptor. Prior anti-PD-1, anti-PD-L1 or anti-CTLA-4 therapy was permitted, and checkpoint inhibitors had been received by more than 35% of dose-escalation patients. The point of sequencing TCRbeta in the periphery was to test whether ivuxolimab changed TCR sequence diversity and drove clonal T-cell expansion. Intravenous ivuxolimab was administered to patients every 2 weeks at six dose levels: 0.01, 0.1, 0.3, 1.5, 3 and 10 mg/kg. Among the 50 to 55 dose-escalation patients, around 19 had hepatocellular carcinoma, some 15 melanoma, 9 renal cell carcinoma and 9 head and neck cancer. Partial responses occurred in three dose-escalation patients, of whom one had hepatocellular carcinoma and two had cutaneous melanoma. The monotherapy dose-escalation portion (N ≈ 52 patients) of the phase I ivuxolimab trial is reported in the paper. A male proportion of around 80% and a mean age of approximately 60 years, ranging from 23 to 79, were recorded for the dose-escalation cohort. Broader findings and caveats from the paper: On average, CD8+ T cells showed more expanded clones than CD4+ T cells after ivuxolimab. Partial responders in the 0.1-3.0 mg/kg groups had among the lowest normalized peripheral clonal expansion, especially among CD8+ T cells. Low levels of normalized T-cell clonal expansion were also seen in some nonresponding patients. Antigen specificity was not determined for the clonally expanded peripheral T cells. At doses from 0.1 to 3.0 mg/kg, clonal expansion was seen in both CD4+ and CD8+ blood T cells between baseline and week 6.

V drops 1 base and J drops 1 base, leaving 6 bases in between. CDR3 length: 14 amino acids, cysteine to phenylalanine. Just CDR3 DNA is preserved here, 42 bases in frame from base 1. Sequences SGHVS (CDR1) and FNYEAQ (CDR2) are obtained from the germline V gene. The trial excluded patients who had a history of autoimmune disease or who were on systemic immunosuppression. Peripheral blood for TCR sequencing was collected from all dose cohorts at baseline, on cycle 4 day 1, and on cycle 7 day 1. Samples were obtained from an open-label, multicenter, first-in-human phase I dose-escalation trial of ivuxolimab. Adults with locally advanced or metastatic melanoma, renal cell carcinoma, hepatocellular carcinoma or head and neck squamous cell carcinoma were enrolled in the trial. Before TCR sequencing, CD4+ T cells and CD8+ T cells were sorted from peripheral blood as separate populations. For sequencing of the TCRbeta CDR3 region, genomic DNA was extracted from the sorted cells. TCRbeta CDR3 regions were sequenced using the immunoSEQ Assay. TCRdb re-hosts the immuneACCESS table, in-frame sequences only. Its copies lack some clones; in the studies checked, an unresolved V gene accounts for under half of them, and the cause for the rest is not known. Here the sample has some 40,000 clones; 85% to 95% occur a single time. Jointly, the top ten make up 13% to 15% of the sample.

Regarding this clone: The antigen it binds to is not known. Base qualities are not recorded, but no much larger clone differs from it by a single base.

The rearrangement combines TRBV7-6 with TRBJ2-3, with the D gene call left open. This receptor was identified in an adult with an advanced solid tumor such as melanoma, head and neck, liver or kidney cancer. The sequencing here drew on CD4+ or CD8+ T cells sorted from blood, taken in a trial of the OX40 agonist ivuxolimab. The CDR3 corresponds to CASSLDPGTDTQYF. The DNA sequence is given as TGTGCCAGCAGCTTAGACCCCGGCACAGATACGCAGTATTTT. Where the CDR3 stops, the reference TRBV7-6 and TRBJ2-3 genes take over; the full variable domain is GAGVSQSPRYKVTKRGQDVALRCDPISGHVSLYWYRQALGQGPEFLTYFNYEAQQDKSGLPNDRFSAERPEGSISTLTIQRTEQRDSAMYRCASSLDPGTDTQYFGPGTRLTVL.